This entry describes one T cell receptor beta chain. Its antigen is not identified. The source of the sample is a study of post-analysis software for immune sequencing data. The wider study: Included courses were relapsing-remitting and secondary progressive multiple sclerosis; progressive-relapsing multiple sclerosis was also included.

General observations from the study: Under the F measure, samples that were prepared in one batch clustered strongly together. TRBV5-6, TRBV5-1 and TRBV20-1 belonged to a set of roughly 5 TRBV segments that were more frequent in patients than controls. Normalized Chao1 diversity in multiple sclerosis patients fell significantly below that of controls.

TCR beta cDNA libraries included unique molecular identifiers. TCRdb passed the PCR reads through MiXCR, listing each CDR3 protein once. The table has 700,000 to 800,000 distinct CDR3 sequences, roughly 30% seen once. The CDR3 spans 13 residues. V was clipped by 8 bases and J by 4 bases, with 17 bases between them. CDR1 and CDR2 from the germline V gene are SQVTM and ANQGSEA. The sequence derives from a girl aged 10 to 17 with multiple sclerosis. Material for sequencing was blood. The chain uses TRBV29-1 and TRBJ1-1; possible D gene TRBD1, 6 bases. This chain's CDR3 is CSHSVGGSTEAFF. CDR3 bases: TGCAGCCATTCGGTAGGGGGGTCCACTGAAGCTTTCTTT.